This TCR beta chain was retrieved from a study of blood T cell repertoires in COVID-19. About the study: Italy, Spain and the United States were the sources of the convalescent and acute COVID-19 samples. In each case, the material was cDNA or gDNA derived from T cells, B-cell-depleted T cells, or PBMCs.

Seattle patients were enrolled while actively infected and followed longitudinally. Original processing methods: Estimates of nucleated cell counts were drawn from the amplification of reference gene primers. Produced via immunoSEQ multiplex PCR; TCRdb's table is partial and in-frame only. That table supplies the V and J calls and clone size; D and trimming were determined from the DNA. There are approximately 290,000 clones in the sample; approximately 83% occur only once, and 15% to 19% lies in the top ten. Germline V gene lookup returns CDR1 SQVTM and CDR2 ANQGSEA. This CDR3 is built from 13 residues. The V end lost 1 base, the J end lost 0 bases, and 6 bases lay between the germline ends.

V usage is TRBV29-1 and J usage is TRBJ2-5; no firm D call. The clonotype originates from a person aged 65 to 79 with COVID-19, enrolled during active disease. Sequenced input: peripheral blood. Here the CDR3 DNA reads TGCAGCGTTGAAGTCAGGCACCAAGAGACCCAGTACTTC. This codes for CSVEVRHQETQYF.